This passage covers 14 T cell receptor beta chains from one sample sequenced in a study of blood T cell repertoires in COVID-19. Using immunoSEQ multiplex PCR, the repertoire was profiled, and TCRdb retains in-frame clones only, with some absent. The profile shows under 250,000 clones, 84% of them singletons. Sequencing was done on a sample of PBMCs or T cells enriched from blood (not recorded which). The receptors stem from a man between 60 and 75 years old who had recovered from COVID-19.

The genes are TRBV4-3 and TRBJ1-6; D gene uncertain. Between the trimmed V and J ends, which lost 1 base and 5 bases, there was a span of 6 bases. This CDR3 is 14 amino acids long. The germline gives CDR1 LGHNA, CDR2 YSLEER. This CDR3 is CASSQVADNSPLHF. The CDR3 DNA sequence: TGCGCCAGCAGCCAAGTCGCGGATAATTCACCCCTCCACTTT.

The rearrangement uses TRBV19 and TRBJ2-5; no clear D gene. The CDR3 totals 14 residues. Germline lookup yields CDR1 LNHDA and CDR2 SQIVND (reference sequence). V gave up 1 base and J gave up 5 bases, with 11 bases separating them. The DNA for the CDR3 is TGTGCCAGTAGTATAGCCCCCAGCGATGAGACCCAGTACTTC. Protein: CASSIAPSDETQYF.

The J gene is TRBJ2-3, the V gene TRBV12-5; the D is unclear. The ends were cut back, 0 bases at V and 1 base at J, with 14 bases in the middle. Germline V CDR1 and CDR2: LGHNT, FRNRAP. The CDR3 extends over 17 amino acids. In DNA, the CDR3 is TGTGCTAGTGGTTTGGTACGAGGCATAGCTGGCACAGATACGCAGTATTTT. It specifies CASGLVRGIAGTDTQYF.

CDR3 amino acids: CASRPSGPGGYTF. The CDR3 nucleotides read TGTGCCAGCCGCCCAAGCGGGCCTGGCGGCTACACCTTC. The chain joins TRBV27 to TRBJ1-2; D is undetermined. Germline V gene sequence: CDR1 MNHEY, CDR2 SMNVEV (reference sequence). V was clipped by 8 bases and J by 8 bases, with 18 bases between them. The CDR3 covers 13 residues.

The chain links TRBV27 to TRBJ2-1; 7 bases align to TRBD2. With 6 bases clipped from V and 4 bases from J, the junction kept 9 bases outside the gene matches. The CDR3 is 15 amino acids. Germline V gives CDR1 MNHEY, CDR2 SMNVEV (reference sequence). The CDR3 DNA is TGTGCCAGCAGGGGGGGGGAGAGGAGGTACAATGAGCAGTTCTTC. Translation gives CASRGGERRYNEQFF.

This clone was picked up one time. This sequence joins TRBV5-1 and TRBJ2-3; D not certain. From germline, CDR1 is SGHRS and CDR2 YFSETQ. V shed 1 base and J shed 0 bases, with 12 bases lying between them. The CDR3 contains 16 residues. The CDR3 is CASSLLPLSSTDTQYF. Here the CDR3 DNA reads TGCGCCAGCAGCTTGCTACCACTTTCTAGCACAGATACGCAGTATTTT.

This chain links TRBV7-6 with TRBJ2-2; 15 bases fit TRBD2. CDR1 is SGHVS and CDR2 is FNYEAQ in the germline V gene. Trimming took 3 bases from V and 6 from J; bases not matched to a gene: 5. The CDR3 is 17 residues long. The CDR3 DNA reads TGTGCCAGCAGCTTGCGGACTAGCGGGGGGGCCGCCGGGGAGCTGTTTTTT. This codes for CASSLRTSGGAAGELFF. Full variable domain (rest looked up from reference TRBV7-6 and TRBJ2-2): GAGVSQSPRYKVTKRGQDVALRCDPISGHVSLYWYRQALGQGPEFLTYFNYEAQQDKSGLPNDRFSAERPEGSISTLTIQRTEQRDSAMYRCASSLRTSGGAAGELFFGEGSRLTVL.

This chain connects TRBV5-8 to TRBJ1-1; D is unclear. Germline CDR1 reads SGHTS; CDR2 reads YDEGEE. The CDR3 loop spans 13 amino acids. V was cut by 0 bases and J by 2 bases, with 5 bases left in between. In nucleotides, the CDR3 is TGTGCCAGCAGCTTGGTCAGAAACACTGAAGCTTTCTTT. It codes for CASSLVRNTEAFF. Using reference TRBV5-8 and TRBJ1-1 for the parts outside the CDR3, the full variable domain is EAGVTQSPTHLIKTRGQQATLRCSPISGHTSVYWYQQALGLGLQFLLWYDEGEERNRGNFPPRFSGRQFPNYSSELNVNALELEDSALYLCASSLVRNTEAFFGQGTRLTVV.

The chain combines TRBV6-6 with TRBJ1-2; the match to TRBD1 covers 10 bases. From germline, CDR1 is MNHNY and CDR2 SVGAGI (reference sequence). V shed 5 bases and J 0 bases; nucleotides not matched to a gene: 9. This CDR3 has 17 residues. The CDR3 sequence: CASSPGGTGVSNYGYTF. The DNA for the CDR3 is TGTGCCAGCAGTCCAGGGGGGACAGGGGTTTCTAACTATGGCTACACCTTC.

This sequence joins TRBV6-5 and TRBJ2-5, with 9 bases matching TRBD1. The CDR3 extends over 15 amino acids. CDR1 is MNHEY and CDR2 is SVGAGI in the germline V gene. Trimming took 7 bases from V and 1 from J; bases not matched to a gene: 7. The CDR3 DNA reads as TGTGCCAGCAAGGGACGGGACAGGGTCCAAGAGACCCAGTACTTC. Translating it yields CASKGRDRVQETQYF.

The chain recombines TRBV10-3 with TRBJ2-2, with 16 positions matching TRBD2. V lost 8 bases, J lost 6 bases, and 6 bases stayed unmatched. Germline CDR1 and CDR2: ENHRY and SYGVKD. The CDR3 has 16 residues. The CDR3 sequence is CAIDRGLAGGPGELFF. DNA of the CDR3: TGTGCCATCGACCGGGGACTAGCGGGGGGGCCCGGGGAGCTGTTTTTT.

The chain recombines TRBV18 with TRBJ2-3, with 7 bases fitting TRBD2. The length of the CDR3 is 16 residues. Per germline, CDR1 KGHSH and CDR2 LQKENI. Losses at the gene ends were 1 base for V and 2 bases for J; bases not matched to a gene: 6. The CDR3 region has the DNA TGTGCCAGCTCACCACGGCAGCGGGGCTACACAGATACGCAGTATTTT. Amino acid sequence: CASSPRQRGYTDTQYF.

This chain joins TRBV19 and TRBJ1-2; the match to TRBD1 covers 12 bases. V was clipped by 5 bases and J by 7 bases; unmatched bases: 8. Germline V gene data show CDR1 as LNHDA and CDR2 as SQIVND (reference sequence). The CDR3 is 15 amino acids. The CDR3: CASSLRDRGHIGYTF. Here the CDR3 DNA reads TGTGCCAGTAGTCTAAGGGACAGGGGGCATATTGGCTACACCTTC.

CDR3 protein: CASSPRLVGEQYF. CDR3 bases: TGTGCCAGCAGCCCGAGACTAGTTGGCGAGCAGTACTTC. This chain joins TRBV12-3 or TRBV12-4 and TRBJ2-7; D might be TRBD2 (6 bases). The CDR3 has 13 residues. V lost 6 bases and J 6 bases, leaving 15 bases between the germline ends.